The rows below give T cell receptor beta chains drawn from one sample of a study of CXCR3-negative and CXCR3-positive naive CD8 T cells. TCRdb re-called the 5' RACE reads and shows each CDR3 protein once, DNA omitted. In total, the table holds roughly 24,000 distinct CDR3 sequences. The sample was naive CXCR3- CD8+ T cells from blood. Receptor source: a human donor in good health. Some clones in this sample may be carry-over from other donors' samples. Each CDR3 is given with its conserved first and last residue.

J | V | CDR3
TRBJ2-2 | TRBV5-5 | CASSRGTARLAGARVGELFF
TRBJ1-2 | TRBV10-2 | CASSDQPNYGYTF
TRBJ2-3 | TRBV6-4 | CASSASGTDTQYF
TRBJ2-5 | TRBV12-3/TRBV12-4 | CASSLPRGRQGETQYF
TRBJ2-1 | TRBV7-2 | CASSPWTSYNEQFF
TRBJ2-2 | TRBV29-1 | CSVDGGTVNTGELFF
TRBJ1-1 | TRBV12-3/TRBV12-4 | CASSHGDPSANTEAFF
TRBJ1-1 | TRBV28 | CASSSTGYTEAFF
TRBJ2-1 | TRBV3-1 | CASSQEGQGVGEQFF
TRBJ2-6 | TRBV29-1 | CSVELWAGANVLTF
TRBJ2-7 | TRBV2 | CASSESPAGGSYEQYF
TRBJ2-1 | TRBV6-2/TRBV6-3 | CASSRTEDNEQFF
TRBJ2-5 | TRBV29-1 | CSVEDPLDLTGETQYF
TRBJ2-7 | TRBV12-3/TRBV12-4 | CASSPRSSGGAYEQYF
TRBJ2-2 | TRBV4-3 | CASSQDGGGPGELFF
TRBJ1-1 | TRBV7-9 | CASSRLGTGENTEAFF
TRBJ1-5 | TRBV12-5 | CASGLGGAPQHF
TRBJ2-1 | TRBV5-6 | CASSSGGWDEQFF
TRBJ2-1 | TRBV29-1 | CSVAYRAGTYNEQFF
TRBJ2-1 | TRBV29-1 | CSVVGQGEQFF
TRBJ2-7 | TRBV15 | CATSGISGGDPYEQYF
TRBJ1-1 | TRBV6-5 | CASSYWGEAFF